The 14 T cell receptor beta chains below come from one sample, sequenced in a study of OX40 agonist ivuxolimab in advanced cancers. The repertoire was sequenced with immunoSEQ multiplex PCR; TCRdb's copy has only in-frame clones and lacks some. The sample consists of around 79,000 clones, roughly nine tenths of them appearing once. Sequenced material: CD4+ or CD8+ T cells sorted from blood, taken in a trial of the OX40 agonist ivuxolimab. The receptors derive from an adult with an advanced solid tumor such as melanoma, head and neck, liver or kidney cancer.

The chain employs TRBV11-3 and TRBJ1-2; 9 bases fit TRBD1. CDR3 length equals 15 residues. Unmatched junction bases numbered 8, after V lost 4 bases and J lost 5 bases. CDR1 and CDR2 from the germline V gene are SGHNT and YENEEA. CDR3 sequence: CASSSYNRGPYGYTF. CDR3 coding DNA: TGTGCCAGCAGCTCCTACAACAGGGGGCCTTATGGCTACACCTTC.

The chain has TRBV4-3 and TRBJ1-2, with D maybe TRBD1 (5 bases). V lost 0 bases and J 4 bases, leaving 12 bases between the germline ends. Germline lookup yields CDR1 LGHNA and CDR2 YSLEER. The CDR3 length is 15 residues. CDR3 residues: CASSQDPGRSYGYTF. Written as DNA, the CDR3 is TGCGCCAGCAGCCAAGATCCAGGGAGGAGCTATGGCTACACCTTC.

The J gene is TRBJ2-7, the V gene TRBV5-1; TRBD2 is a possible D gene (6 bases). This CDR3 has 14 residues. V was pared by 0 bases and J by 4 bases, with 11 bases between. Germline V gene sequence: CDR1 SGHRS, CDR2 YFSETQ. CDR3 DNA sequence: TGCGCCAGCAGCTTGGGTTACGGGGGATACGAGCAGTACTTC. Residues: CASSLGYGGYEQYF.

The chain uses TRBV16 and TRBJ1-4; possibly TRBD1 for D (6 bases). Trimming stripped 5 bases from V and 2 bases from J, with 12 bases between. Germline V gene lookup returns CDR1 KGHSY and CDR2 FQNENV. This CDR3 is 15 amino acids long. CDR3 DNA: TGTGCCAGCAGCAGGAGGGGGGCCACTAATGAAAAACTGTTTTTT. Its protein is CASSRRGATNEKLFF.

V usage is TRBV21-1 and J usage is TRBJ2-1; the D segment call TRBD2 is taken from the table without a DNA check. TRBV21-1 is listed as a pseudogene. CDR3 size: 15 residues. The CDR3 sequence: CASRMRSPPYNEQFF. The CDR3 DNA reads as TGTGCCAGCAGGATGAGGAGCCCTCCCTACAATGAGCAGTTCTTC.

The rearrangement links TRBV4-1 to TRBJ2-5; 8 positions match TRBD1. The V gene's germline CDR1 is MGHRA and CDR2 YSYEKL. The J segment lost 5 bases and the V segment lost 6 bases, leaving 11 bases of the junction unmatched. CDR3 size: 15 residues. CDR3 sequence (DNA): TGCGCCAGCAGAGGATACCAGGGGGCATGGGAGACCCAGTACTTC. Protein sequence: CASRGYQGAWETQYF.

This rearrangement joins TRBV6-6 to TRBJ2-7; D may match TRBD1 or TRBD2 (5 bases each). Trimming pared 0 bases from V and 6 bases from J, leaving 12 bases between. Germline-derived CDR1 and CDR2 are MNHNY and SVGAGI (reference sequence). The CDR3 has 14 amino acids. The CDR3 sequence is CASSYSEGLGEQYF. CDR3 sequence (DNA): TGTGCCAGCAGTTACTCAGAGGGGTTAGGCGAGCAGTACTTC.

V is TRBV7-6 and J is TRBJ1-3, with TRBD1 matching over 7 bases. The germline CDR1 and CDR2 sequences are SGHVS and FNYEAQ. This CDR3 has 19 residues. Losses at the gene ends were 5 bases for V and 0 bases for J; bases not matched to a gene: 16. CDR3 nucleotide sequence: TGTGCCAGCAGCCCCCGGTCGTTGGACAGGACCGGCTCTGGAAACACCATATATTTT. It encodes CASSPRSLDRTGSGNTIYF.

The chain is built from TRBV18 and TRBJ2-2; unclear D gene. The CDR3 spans 14 residues. Germline CDR1 KGHSH, CDR2 LQKENI. V was pared by 3 bases and J by 1 base, with 6 bases between. The CDR3 DNA reads TGTGCCAGCTCACCGTTACAGAACACCGGGGAGCTGTTTTTT. This encodes CASSPLQNTGELFF.

The rearrangement links TRBV7-2 to TRBJ2-3; D may be TRBD1 (6 bases). CDR3 length: 16 amino acids. Germline V gene sequence: CDR1 SGHTA, CDR2 FQGNSA. Between the trimmed V and J ends, which lost 1 base and 1 base, there was a span of 12 bases. CDR3 amino acids: CASSLGQVVGTDTQYF. The CDR3 coding sequence is TGTGCCAGCAGCTTAGGACAGGTAGTAGGCACAGATACGCAGTATTTT.

A single count supports this clone. This rearrangement joins TRBV6-5 to TRBJ2-7; 7 bases are shared with TRBD1. The CDR3 extends over 15 amino acids. Trimming took 2 bases from V and 7 from J; bases not matched to a gene: 11. Germline loops: CDR1 MNHEY, CDR2 SVGAGI. CDR3 loop: CASSYRTGGRVEQYF. The CDR3 bases are TGTGCCAGCAGTTACCGGACAGGAGGCAGGGTAGAGCAGTACTTC.

V usage is TRBV5-5 and J usage is TRBJ2-2; 11 nucleotides agree with TRBD2. The ends lost 4 bases at V and 5 bases at J; junction bases unmatched: 7. The CDR3 sequence is 16 residues long. CDR1 is SGHKS and CDR2 is YYEKEE in the germline V gene (reference sequence). CDR3 in amino acids: CASSRGRLAGTGELFF. CDR3 nucleotides: TGTGCCAGCAGCCGGGGGCGACTAGCGGGGACCGGGGAGCTGTTTTTT.

This chain connects TRBV28 to TRBJ1-4; 9 bases are a match to TRBD1. The CDR3 is made up of 13 amino acids. With V trimmed by 6 bases and J by 8 bases, 4 bases remained unmatched. CDR1 and CDR2 (germline): MDHEN, SYDVKM. The CDR3 DNA follows: TGTGCCAGCAGGGGACAGGGCATCGAAAAACTGTTTTTT. This sequence encodes CASRGQGIEKLFF.

This rearrangement joins TRBV19 to TRBJ2-1; 8 nucleotides agree with TRBD1. J was trimmed by 1 base and V by 7 bases; bases with no gene match: 6. This CDR3 has 15 residues. Per the germline V gene, CDR1 is LNHDA and CDR2 is SQIVND (reference sequence). CDR3 nucleotide sequence: TGTGCCAGTACGGCCCAGGGGGCGTCCTACAATGAGCAGTTCTTC. Its translation is CASTAQGASYNEQFF.